These 21 T cell receptor beta chains were sequenced from one sample in a study of OX40 agonist ivuxolimab in advanced cancers. TCRdb keeps only in-frame clones here, not all; method: immunoSEQ multiplex PCR. The repertoire holds around 67,000 clones, with 70% to 90% as singletons. Sequencing used CD4+ or CD8+ T cells sorted from blood, obtained in a trial of the OX40 agonist ivuxolimab. The receptors were gathered from an adult with an advanced solid tumor such as melanoma, head and neck, liver or kidney cancer.

The V and J genes are TRBV30 and TRBJ2-7, with D perhaps TRBD1 (5 bases). Germline V gene data show CDR1 as GTSNPN and CDR2 as SVGIG (reference sequence). This CDR3 spans 13 amino acids. Trimming stripped 7 bases from V and 4 bases from J, with 17 bases between. This CDR3 is CALSGLLAYEQYF. The CDR3 nucleotides read TGTGCCTTATCAGGGTTACTGGCGTACGAGCAGTACTTC.

CDR3 in amino acids: CASSDFPFGLGYNEQFF. CDR3 DNA: TGTGCCAGCAGTGACTTCCCATTCGGGCTAGGCTACAATGAGCAGTTCTTC. The V call is TRBV6-4, the J call TRBJ2-1, with no clear D. The germline V gene encodes CDR1 MRHNA and CDR2 SNTAGT. V lost 1 base and J lost 3, with 16 bases in between. CDR3 length: 17 amino acids.

V gene TRBV5-1 combines with J gene TRBJ2-2; TRBD1 matches at 7 bases. Germline V gene sequence: CDR1 SGHRS, CDR2 YFSETQ. Trimming cost V 0 bases and J 0 bases; bases outside gene matches: 5. This CDR3 comprises 17 residues. CDR3 in DNA: TGCGCCAGCAGCTTGGCCGGGACAGCGGCGAACACCGGGGAGCTGTTTTTT. Translated, it gives CASSLAGTAANTGELFF.

The chain combines TRBV2 with TRBJ2-5; TRBD2 is a possible D gene (6 bases). The DNA end lines up better with TRBJ2-7; the J call may be wrong. CDR1 and CDR2 (germline): SNHLY, FYNNEI. This CDR3 has 15 amino acids. The CDR3 reads CASSEIRLASGEQYF. CDR3 nucleotide sequence: TGTGCCAGCAGTGAAATTCGGCTAGCGTCGGGCGAGCAGTACTTC.

The CDR3 sequence is CASSLTRDRGNNEQFF. In nucleotides, the CDR3 is TGTGCCAGCAGCTTAACCCGGGACAGGGGAAACAATGAGCAGTTCTTC. V gene TRBV7-3 combines with J gene TRBJ2-1; TRBD1 matches 10 bases. Germline loops: CDR1 SGHTA, CDR2 FQGTGA. The CDR3 consists of 16 residues. J gave up 5 bases and V 0 bases, and 4 bases lay outside the gene matches.

The V call is TRBV28, the J call TRBJ2-7; D may be TRBD1 (6 bases). This CDR3 has 13 amino acids. V shed 4 bases and J shed 1 base, with 8 bases lying between them. Germline V gene sequence: CDR1 MDHEN, CDR2 SYDVKM. The chain's CDR3 is CASSSGQSYEQYF. The CDR3 region has the DNA TGTGCCAGCAGTTCCGGACAGTCCTACGAGCAGTACTTC.

The gene calls are TRBV6-6 and TRBJ1-1; no clear D. This CDR3 contains 16 residues. Trimming left V 5 bases short and J 6 bases short, with 22 bases between. Germline V lookup: CDR1 MNHNY, CDR2 SVGAGI (reference sequence). CDR3 sequence: CASSQDKGSGISEAFF. CDR3 nucleotides: TGTGCCAGCAGTCAAGACAAGGGCTCGGGGATATCTGAAGCTTTCTTT.

V gene TRBV19 combines with J gene TRBJ1-3; no firm D call. The germline gives CDR1 LNHDA, CDR2 SQIVND (reference sequence). The germline V and J ends were trimmed by 6 bases and 4 bases, with 16 bases remaining between them. The CDR3 has 15 residues. In DNA form, the CDR3 reads TGTGCCAGTAGACTTGACGGTGTATCGGGAAACACCATATATTTT. Protein sequence: CASRLDGVSGNTIYF.

This clone was counted once. This chain uses TRBV12-5 with TRBJ2-7; the D gene is possibly TRBD2 (6 bases). Trimming shortened V by 7 bases and J by 0 bases, and 22 bases separated the two germline ends. Germline CDR1 reads LGHNT; CDR2 reads FRNRAP. The CDR3 is 17 amino acids. The CDR3 sequence: CASAHRTGREASYEQYF. The CDR3 coding sequence is TGTGCTAGTGCTCACCGCACTGGCAGGGAGGCCTCCTACGAGCAGTACTTC.

CDR3 DNA: TGTGCCAGCAGCTCTGGGACTAGCGGGAGGAAGGAGACCCAGTACTTC. Protein product: CASSSGTSGRKETQYF. The genes are TRBV5-4 and TRBJ2-5; 15 bases are a match to TRBD2. Per germline, CDR1 SGHNT and CDR2 YYREEE (reference sequence). This CDR3 is 16 amino acids long. V was clipped by 3 bases and J by 5 bases; unmatched bases: 5. Filled out from reference TRBV5-4 and TRBJ2-5, the complete variable domain reads ETGVTQSPTHLIKTRGQQVTLRCSSQSGHNTVSWYQQALGQGPQFIFQYYREEENGRGNFPPRFSGLQFPNYSSELNVNALELDDSALYLCASSSGTSGRKETQYFGPGTRLLVL.

This chain joins TRBV19 and TRBJ2-2, with TRBD1 as a possible D gene (5 bases). V was shortened by 5 bases and J by 10 bases, with 11 bases between the two germline ends. The CDR3 spans 12 residues. Per germline, CDR1 LNHDA and CDR2 SQIVND (reference sequence). CDR3 DNA: TGTGCCAGTAGTCAGGGTACTCCGGAGCTGTTTTTT. Translating gives CASSQGTPELFF. The complete variable domain, with remaining parts taken from reference TRBV19 and TRBJ2-2, reads DGGITQSPKYLFRKEGQNVTLSCEQNLNHDAMYWYRQDPGQGLRLIYYSQIVNDFQKGDIAEGYSVSREKKESFPLTVTSAQKNPTAFYLCASSQGTPELFFGEGSRLTVL.

To note about this clone: The sample carries other DNA sequences with the same CDR3. This sequence joins TRBV9 and TRBJ2-1; D is undetermined. Trimming took off 0 bases at V and 1 base at J, with 2 bases between the two ends. The CDR3 contains 13 residues. Germline values: CDR1 SGDLS, CDR2 YYNGEE. CDR3 bases: TGTGCCAGCAGCGTAGGTTCCTACAATGAGCAGTTCTTC. Amino acids: CASSVGSYNEQFF.

The chain combines TRBV6-6 with TRBJ2-5, with 7 bases identical to TRBD1. Germline V lookup: CDR1 MNHNY, CDR2 SVGAGI (reference sequence). There are 13 residues in the CDR3. Unmatched junction bases numbered 3, after V lost 4 bases and J lost 4 bases. The CDR3 nucleotides are TGTGCCAGCAGTTCCCACAGGGGAGAGACCCAGTACTTC. Residues: CASSSHRGETQYF.

The V gene is TRBV29-1, the J gene TRBJ2-1; the match to TRBD2 covers 9 bases. After removal of 4 bases from V and 6 bases from J, the junction contained 4 bases not matched to a gene. Per the germline V gene, CDR1 is SQVTM and CDR2 is ANQGSEA. The CDR3 length is 13 residues. The CDR3 reads CSVVAGGVNEQFF. CDR3 nucleotides: TGCAGCGTTGTGGCGGGAGGGGTCAATGAGCAGTTCTTC.

This clone was observed a few times. The V gene is TRBV6-1, the J gene TRBJ1-4; the D is unclear. With 6 bases removed from V and 7 bases from J, the gap between germline ends came to 18 bases. The germline V gene encodes CDR1 MNHNS and CDR2 SASEGT. This CDR3 has 15 amino acids. The CDR3 sequence: CASSLNDMMGEKLFF. The CDR3 region has the DNA TGTGCCAGCAGCCTGAATGACATGATGGGTGAAAAACTGTTTTTT.

This sequence joins TRBV7-2 and TRBJ2-1; D perhaps matches TRBD2 (6 bases). The germline V gene has CDR1 SGHTA and CDR2 FQGNSA. Trimming cost V 5 bases and J 9 bases, with 17 bases left between them. The CDR3 consists of 14 residues. As DNA, the CDR3 is TGTGCCAGCAGCCGGCCTAAGGGAGGCGTTGAGCAGTTCTTC. Protein: CASSRPKGGVEQFF.

With respect to this clone: Other DNA sequences within the sample encode an identical CDR3. This chain connects TRBV19 to TRBJ1-1, with 8 bases fitting TRBD1. CDR3 length: 13 amino acids. Trimming took 2 bases from V and 5 from J; bases not matched to a gene: 1. Looked up from germline, CDR1 is LNHDA and CDR2 is SQIVND (reference sequence). CDR3 in amino acids: CASSINRGTEAFF. The CDR3 nucleotides are TGTGCCAGTAGTATAAACAGGGGGACTGAAGCTTTCTTT.

This chain joins TRBV2 and TRBJ2-5; tentatively, D is TRBD1 (6 bases). The V gene lost 5 bases and the J gene lost 2 bases, with 12 bases spanning the gap. The CDR3 has 14 amino acids. CDR1 SNHLY and CDR2 FYNNEI come from the germline V gene. CDR3 sequence: CASSKGTKQETQYF. In DNA form, the CDR3 reads TGTGCCAGCAGTAAAGGGACAAAGCAAGAGACCCAGTACTTC. The whole variable domain, filled in from reference TRBV2 and TRBJ2-5, reads EPEVTQTPSHQVTQMGQEVILRCVPISNHLYFYWYRQILGQKVEFLVSFYNNEISEKSEIFDDQFSVERPDGSNFTLKIRSTKLEDSAMYFCASSKGTKQETQYFGPGTRLLVL.

This clone was counted between two and nine times. The gene calls are TRBV5-1 and TRBJ2-3, with TRBD1 identical over 9 bases. CDR1 is SGHRS, CDR2 YFSETQ, per germline. The CDR3 contains 14 residues. The trim removed 7 bases at V and 4 bases at J, leaving 7 bases unmatched. The CDR3: CASYSTGGSDTQYF. The CDR3 DNA follows: TGCGCCAGCTACTCGACAGGGGGGTCAGATACGCAGTATTTT.

This clone was observed a few times. The V gene is TRBV6-1, the J gene TRBJ1-5; D remains unclear. The germline V gene has CDR1 MNHNS and CDR2 SASEGT. V lost 7 bases and J lost 5, with 12 bases in between. The CDR3 extends over 13 amino acids. This CDR3 is CASKDHPDQPQHF. The CDR3 DNA reads TGTGCCAGCAAAGACCATCCGGATCAGCCCCAGCATTTT.

This chain links TRBV7-9 with TRBJ1-3; D call uncertain. Trimming cost V 1 base and J 0 bases, with 7 bases left between them. The V gene's germline CDR1 is SEHNR and CDR2 FQNEAQ (reference sequence). The CDR3 has 15 residues. DNA for the CDR3: TGTGCCAGCAGCTTAGGAGAACTCTCTGGAAACACCATATATTTT. It specifies CASSLGELSGNTIYF. The full variable domain, in which reference TRBV7-9 and TRBJ1-3 provide the parts outside the CDR3, is DTGVSQNPRHKITKRGQNVTFRCDPISEHNRLYWYRQTLGQGPEFLTYFQNEAQLEKSRLLSDRFSAERPKGSFSTLEIQRTEQGDSAMYLCASSLGELSGNTIYFGEGSWLTVV.